A single sample is the source of the 12 T cell receptor beta chains below, sequenced in a study of CDR3 diversity in severe acne. TCRdb reprocessed the PCR reads via MiXCR and lists one record per CDR3 protein. The table includes 90,000 or so distinct CDR3 sequences, around half detected once. Sample: blood. Source of these receptors: a male donor in good health, serving as a control.

The chain employs TRBV5-6 and TRBJ2-2; 10 positions agree with TRBD1. Germline V gives CDR1 SGHDT, CDR2 YYEEEE. The V and J ends lost 1 base and 4 bases, in that order; junction bases with no gene match: 25. The CDR3 length is 23 residues. Written as DNA, the CDR3 is TGTGCCAGCAGCTTGCGCGAGACAGGGGGCTTGATAGGCCACCCAAGCGGCACCGGGGAGCTGTTTTTT. Protein product: CASSLRETGGLIGHPSGTGELFF. Looking up the rest from reference TRBV5-6 and TRBJ2-2 gives the full variable domain: DAGVTQSPTHLIKTRGQQVTLRCSPKSGHDTVSWYQQALGQGPQFIFQYYEEEERQRGNFPDRFSGHQFPNYSSELNVNALLLGDSALYLCASSLRETGGLIGHPSGTGELFFGEGSRLTVL.

CDR3 protein: CASSLLAGGASNEQFF. The CDR3 DNA reads TGTGCCAGCAGCTTACTAGCGGGGGGAGCCTCCAATGAGCAGTTCTTC. The chain is built from TRBV7-9 and TRBJ2-1; TRBD2 aligns across 11 bases. Germline CDR1 reads SEHNR; CDR2 reads FQNEAQ (reference sequence). The V and J ends lost 2 bases and 6 bases, in that order; junction bases with no gene match: 6. This CDR3 spans 16 amino acids.

The CDR3 bases are TGTGCCACACCCCTCCGGGAGGCCCCCGAGACCCAGTACTTC. Its protein is CATPLREAPETQYF. The rearrangement links TRBV6-1 to TRBJ2-5; 7 bases line up with TRBD2. Losses at the gene ends were 10 bases for V and 5 bases for J; bases not matched to a gene: 13. The germline gives CDR1 MNHNS, CDR2 SASEGT. This CDR3 has 14 residues.

The chain recombines TRBV10-3 with TRBJ2-2, with TRBD2 matching 14 bases. Germline lookup yields CDR1 ENHRY and CDR2 SYGVKD. The CDR3 loop spans 14 amino acids. V was pared by 10 bases and J by 4 bases, with 2 bases of the junction left unmatched. The DNA for the CDR3 is TGTGCCAGCGGACTAGCGGGAGGCACCGGGGAGCTGTTTTTT. Translating it yields CASGLAGGTGELFF.

A few counts support this clonotype. The rearrangement joins TRBV4-1 to TRBJ2-7; 10 nucleotides match TRBD1. This CDR3 has 15 amino acids. From germline, CDR1 is MGHRA and CDR2 YSYEKL. The trim removed 4 bases at V and 6 bases at J, leaving 9 bases unmatched. This CDR3 is CASSPRGGQGFEQYF. Here the CDR3 DNA reads TGCGCCAGCAGCCCCCGGGGGGGACAGGGGTTCGAGCAGTACTTC.

This sequence joins TRBV6-1 and TRBJ1-5; TRBD1 might be the D (5 bases). V was cut by 8 bases and J by 5 bases, with 13 bases left in between. The CDR3 runs 13 residues. Germline lookup yields CDR1 MNHNS and CDR2 SASEGT. As DNA, the CDR3 is TGTGCCAGCCCGGCAGGGAGGGATCAGCCCCAGCATTTT. This encodes CASPAGRDQPQHF.

To note about this clonotype: The junction differs from germline at one of its ends, possibly a read error. The rearrangement joins TRBV7-9 to TRBJ1-3; D is perhaps TRBD1 (6 bases). Germline values: CDR1 SEHNR, CDR2 FQNEAQ (reference sequence). The CDR3 loop spans 15 amino acids. DNA for the CDR3: TGTGCCAGCAGCCGATACAGGGACTCTGAAAACACCATATATTTT. Translating gives CASSRYRDSENTIYF.

This clonotype was picked up many times. V is TRBV4-1 and J is TRBJ2-7; D gene unclear. CDR1 is MGHRA and CDR2 is YSYEKL in the germline V gene. V was clipped by 2 bases and J by 5 bases, with 10 bases between them. This CDR3 comprises 13 residues. The CDR3 DNA follows: TGCGCCAGCAGCCAACCGGGCTCTGACGAGCAGTACTTC. Its protein is CASSQPGSDEQYF.

Notes on this clonotype: The CDR3 ends on some other residue instead of the conserved phenylalanine or tryptophan, so this is likely a read error. CDR3: CAISEQSANQPQHI. CDR3 coding DNA: TGTGCCATCAGTGAACAGAGCGCTAATCAGCCCCAGCATATT. The V and J genes are TRBV10-3 and TRBJ1-5; D is undetermined. V dropped 3 bases and J dropped 4 bases, with 10 bases sitting between them. From germline, CDR1 is ENHRY and CDR2 SYGVKD. The CDR3 is made up of 14 amino acids.

In this sample, this clonotype turned up a few times. The V gene is TRBV15, the J gene TRBJ2-3, with TRBD2 as a possible D gene (6 bases). The germline V and J ends were trimmed by 5 bases and 0 bases, with 15 bases remaining between them. CDR1 and CDR2 from the germline V gene are LNHNV and YYDKDF (reference sequence). This CDR3 is built from 16 residues. The CDR3 bases are TGTGCCACCAGCGCCCATAGCGGTCCCAGCACAGATACGCAGTATTTT. Translating gives CATSAHSGPSTDTQYF.

The chain carries TRBV19 and TRBJ1-1; no definite D call. Trimming removed 4 bases from V and 5 bases from J, with 11 bases in between. The CDR3 runs 13 residues. The germline V gene has CDR1 LNHDA and CDR2 SQIVND (reference sequence). Here the CDR3 reads CASSTPQVTEAFF. The CDR3, as DNA: TGTGCCAGTAGTACACCTCAAGTTACTGAAGCTTTCTTT.

As to this clonotype: A read error may account for a junction end that differs from germline. The genes are TRBV7-9 and TRBJ1-6; a weak D match, TRBD1 (6 bases). Germline V gene lookup returns CDR1 SEHNR and CDR2 FQNEAQ (reference sequence). The CDR3 is 16 amino acids. The CDR3 DNA reads as TGTGCCAGCGGCTTAGGGGGGCAGACGGTGGGGTCACCCCTCCACTTT. Its translation is CASGLGGQTVGSPLHF.